This record looks at one T cell receptor beta chain sequence and its context. The germline gives CDR1 SGDLS, CDR2 YYNGEE. The CDR3 is 15 amino acids. The V gene lost 4 bases and the J gene lost 6 bases, with 17 bases spanning the gap. TCRdb re-called the RT-PCR reads through MiXCR, storing one row per CDR3 protein. The sample gives almost 700,000 distinct CDR3 sequences, 12% to 15% of which show up once; just over 3.5% is in the top ten. The sequencing sample was made of memory CD4+ T cells from blood. The rearrangement joins TRBV9 to TRBJ2-1; perhaps TRBD2 as D (5 bases). The TCR was taken from a female donor in good health, serving as a healthy control. DNA for the CDR3: TGTGCCAGCAGCTTAGGAGGAAACCCCCGCAATGAGCAGTTCTTC. The encoded protein is CASSLGGNPRNEQFF.